This entry lists 4 T cell receptor beta chains sequenced from one sample in a study of a mutant IDH1 vaccine in newly diagnosed glioma (dated by TCRdb to the early 2020s). The method behind the library was the immunoSEQ multiplex PCR assay. The immuneACCESS repertoire file appears here via TCRdb, limited to in-frame rearrangements. These files lack a portion of the clones; in checked studies, under half of the deficit traces to unresolved V genes, and the cause of the others is not known. Across this sample there are some 21,000 clones, with roughly 91% seen only once. Of the sample, around 5.4% falls within the top ten clones. These receptors have no identified antigens. The time point label, read with the paper, signifies: week 11, during vaccination. Each vaccine dose, consisting of 300 ug of a 20-mer mutant IDH1 peptide in Montanide, was administered subcutaneously with topical imiquimod. The sample consisted of PBMCs, taken from a glioma patient whose treatment included an IDH1 peptide vaccine. These receptors were obtained from a woman aged 35 to 49 with glioma.

The rearrangement uses TRBV5-5 and TRBJ1-2, with 9 bases matching TRBD1. The J segment lost 3 bases and the V segment lost 2 bases, leaving 5 bases of the junction unmatched. The CDR3 is 15 amino acids. From germline, CDR1 is SGHKS and CDR2 YYEKEE (reference sequence). Here the CDR3 reads CASSLQDRGYYGYTF. Written as DNA, the CDR3 is TGTGCCAGCAGCTTACAGGACAGGGGTTACTATGGCTACACCTTC.

This chain uses TRBV7-8 with TRBJ1-2; 7 positions agree with TRBD1. V shed 5 bases and J 6 bases; nucleotides not matched to a gene: 15. The germline gives CDR1 SGHVS, CDR2 FQNEAQ. The CDR3 is made up of 16 amino acids. CDR3 sequence: CASSPLRVRGKNGYTF. The CDR3 region has the DNA TGTGCCAGCAGCCCCTTACGGGTCAGGGGGAAAAATGGCTACACCTTC.

This chain joins TRBV18 and TRBJ1-4, with TRBD1 matching 11 bases. The germline gives CDR1 KGHSH, CDR2 LQKENI. The CDR3 is made up of 15 amino acids. V shed 1 base and J 7 bases; nucleotides not matched to a gene: 2. The CDR3 is CASSPQGTGGEKLFF. The CDR3 DNA reads TGTGCCAGCTCACCACAAGGGACAGGGGGTGAAAAACTGTTTTTT.

This clone was counted a few times. The genes are TRBV7-9 and TRBJ1-1; 10 positions match TRBD1. Germline V gene lookup returns CDR1 SEHNR and CDR2 FQNEAQ (reference sequence). Germline trimming cut 1 base from V and 0 bases from J; bases unmatched to any gene: 8. CDR3 length: 18 amino acids. The CDR3 loop is CASSLDPGQGGLNTEAFF. CDR3 DNA sequence: TGTGCCAGCAGCTTAGACCCCGGACAGGGGGGATTGAACACTGAAGCTTTCTTT.